Below, 12 T cell receptor beta chains from the same sample are listed, as sequenced in a study of Ad26.COV2.S vaccination and SARS-CoV-2 variants. Stated treatment: some 19 received Ad26.COV2.S at low or high dose, single or two shots; 5 received placebo; per-sample allocation not given. Each sample was drawn 63 days after the first injection (of vaccine or placebo). Sequenced by immunoSEQ multiplex PCR; TCRdb stores in-frame clones only, minus some. The table lists hundreds of thousands of clones, 92% of them singletons. Sequencing was performed on peripheral blood, taken in a trial of Ad26.COV2.S vaccine versus placebo. The receptors here all came from a person between 18 and 59 years old who received the Ad26.COV2.S COVID-19 vaccine or a placebo.

The gene calls are TRBV11-3 and TRBJ2-1; a possible D gene is TRBD2 (5 bases). The V end was cut by 0 bases, the J end by 9 bases, with 6 bases between. The CDR3 length is 12 residues. Germline V gives CDR1 SGHNT, CDR2 YENEEA. The DNA for the CDR3 is TGTGCCAGCAGCTTAGACGGAGGTGAGCAGTTCTTC. This sequence encodes CASSLDGGEQFF.

V gene TRBV12-5 combines with J gene TRBJ1-2; 8 bases are shared with TRBD1. The ends lost 1 base at V and 1 base at J; junction bases unmatched: 2. The CDR3 consists of 15 residues. Germline CDR1 is LGHNT and CDR2 is FRNRAP. The CDR3 region is CASGLGTGSNYGYTF. As DNA, the CDR3 is TGTGCTAGTGGTTTGGGGACAGGGAGTAACTATGGCTACACCTTC.

V and J are TRBV5-8 and TRBJ2-7, with a weak D call TRBD1 (5 bases). CDR3 length: 15 amino acids. Trimming took off 0 bases at V and 3 bases at J, with 13 bases between the two ends. Germline V gene sequence: CDR1 SGHTS, CDR2 YDEGEE. The CDR3 loop reads CASSLAQGLSYEQYF. CDR3 nucleotide sequence: TGTGCCAGCAGCTTGGCGCAGGGCTTGAGCTACGAGCAGTACTTC.

The chain combines TRBV25-1 with TRBJ1-5; D call uncertain. Germline V lookup: CDR1 MGHDK, CDR2 SYGVNS. Trimming pared 1 base from V and 2 bases from J, leaving 6 bases between. This CDR3 is 14 amino acids long. The CDR3 DNA is TGTGCCAGCAGTGAATCTGGTGGCAATCAGCCCCAGCATTTT. Residues: CASSESGGNQPQHF. Complete variable domain (other parts from reference TRBV25-1 and TRBJ1-5): EADIYQTPRYLVIGTGKKITLECSQTMGHDKMYWYQQDPGMELHLIHYSYGVNSTEKGDLSSESTVSRIRTEHFPLTLESARPSHTSQYLCASSESGGNQPQHFGDGTRLSIL.

This sequence joins TRBV10-3 and TRBJ1-2, with a possible D match to TRBD1 (5 bases). The germline V gene encodes CDR1 ENHRY and CDR2 SYGVKD. The CDR3 has 13 amino acids. V shed 2 bases and J shed 3 bases, with 7 bases lying between them. The CDR3 DNA reads as TGTGCCATCAGTGAGGTACAGGACTATGGCTACACCTTC. Its protein product is CAISEVQDYGYTF.

In the case of this clone: At one of its ends the junction is not consistent with the germline gene, which may arise from a read error. Distinct nucleotide sequences in the sample also encode this CDR3. The V call is TRBV2, the J call TRBJ1-2, with 11 bases that match TRBD1. This CDR3 comprises 15 residues. The germline CDR1 and CDR2 sequences are SNHLY and FYNNEI. The CDR3 spells CASSYGQGAGYGYTF. The CDR3 bases are TGTGCCAGCAGCTATGGACAGGGGGCGGGATATGGCTACACCTTT.

The chain employs TRBV5-4 and TRBJ2-3, with D perhaps matching TRBD1 (6 bases). This CDR3 contains 17 residues. CDR1 and CDR2 from the germline V gene are SGHNT and YYREEE (reference sequence). The ends were cut back, 4 bases at V and 0 bases at J, with 18 bases in the middle. The CDR3 sequence is CASSMFPGQSSTDTQYF. CDR3 coding DNA: TGTGCCAGCAGCATGTTTCCGGGACAATCTAGCACAGATACGCAGTATTTT.

Details on this clone: This CDR3 is also generated by other DNA sequences in the sample. The chain joins TRBV19 to TRBJ2-7; unclear D gene. The CDR3 loop spans 13 amino acids. Germline V CDR1 and CDR2: LNHDA, SQIVND (reference sequence). V was clipped by 2 bases and J by 2 bases, with 7 bases between them. The CDR3 DNA reads as TGTGCCAGTAGTATACGAGGACCCTACGAGCAGTACTTC. Its protein is CASSIRGPYEQYF.

The chain recombines TRBV9 with TRBJ1-6, with D perhaps matching TRBD1 (5 bases). There are 16 residues in the CDR3. Trimming left V 4 bases short and J 6 bases short, with 17 bases between. Germline CDR1 is SGDLS and CDR2 is YYNGEE. The CDR3, as DNA: TGTGCCAGCAGCCCCCGGGGGACCGGCTTTAATTCACCCCTCCACTTT. As protein: CASSPRGTGFNSPLHF.

This clone was counted a single time. This chain connects TRBV19 to TRBJ2-3; D gene unclear. CDR3 size: 16 residues. Trimming took 3 bases from V and 0 from J, leaving 13 bases between them. Germline CDR1 and CDR2: LNHDA and SQIVND (reference sequence). CDR3 protein: CASSMLAPTSTDTQYF. CDR3 bases: TGTGCCAGTAGTATGTTAGCACCCACCAGCACAGATACGCAGTATTTT.

This rearrangement joins TRBV19 to TRBJ2-1; TRBD2 is a possible D gene (6 bases). Germline V gives CDR1 LNHDA, CDR2 SQIVND (reference sequence). The length of the CDR3 is 15 residues. The V end was cut by 2 bases, the J end by 9 bases, with 17 bases between. The CDR3 region has the DNA TGTGCCAGTAGTATAAGTGGTGGGACTCTTACTGAGCAGTTCTTC. It encodes CASSISGGTLTEQFF.

Comment on this clone: Other DNA sequences from this sample encode an identical CDR3 as well. The chain recombines TRBV18 with TRBJ1-1, with D unresolved. CDR1 is KGHSH, CDR2 LQKENI, per germline. V lost 3 bases and J 0 bases, leaving 8 bases between the germline ends. The CDR3 runs 14 residues. CDR3 in amino acids: CASSPGLMNTEAFF. In nucleotides, the CDR3 is TGTGCCAGCTCACCGGGCCTGATGAACACTGAAGCTTTCTTT.